These 10 T cell receptor beta chains originate from one sample sequenced in a study of shared clonotypes between healthy human individuals. Assay: immunoSEQ multiplex PCR; the TCRdb copy retains only in-frame clones and omits some. This table holds more than 850,000 clones, more than 75% found once. Material for sequencing was memory CD4+ T cells from PBMCs. As to subset: CD45RA-negative fraction. The receptors derive from a man younger than 30 in good health. Some clones in this sample may be carry-over from other donors' samples.

This clone was detected a few times. The J gene is TRBJ1-1, the V gene TRBV5-1; D not resolved. This CDR3 has 13 amino acids. Trimming cost V 6 bases and J 0 bases, with 9 bases left between them. CDR1 and CDR2 (germline): SGHRS, YFSETQ. The CDR3 loop reads CASTALMNTEAFF. DNA for the CDR3: TGCGCCAGCACTGCACTGATGAACACTGAAGCTTTCTTT.

The genes are TRBV7-3 and TRBJ1-1, with TRBD1 matching over 7 bases. J gave up 0 bases and V 5 bases, and 9 bases lay outside the gene matches. CDR1 is SGHTA and CDR2 is FQGTGA in the germline V gene. The CDR3 length is 16 residues. This CDR3 reads CASSPRGTVMNTEAFF. DNA for the CDR3: TGTGCCAGCAGCCCAAGGGGGACAGTCATGAACACTGAAGCTTTCTTT. Complete variable domain (other parts from reference TRBV7-3 and TRBJ1-1): GAGVSQTPSNKVTEKGKYVELRCDPISGHTALYWYRQSLGQGPEFLIYFQGTGAADDSGLPNDRFFAVRPEGSVSTLKIQRTERGDSAVYLCASSPRGTVMNTEAFFGQGTRLTVV.

CDR3: CAISSDGGSGSSGANVLTF. CDR3 bases: TGTGCCATCAGTTCGGACGGAGGATCTGGCAGCTCTGGGGCCAACGTCCTGACTTTC. V usage is TRBV10-3 and J usage is TRBJ2-6, with D possibly being TRBD2 (5 bases). There are 19 residues in the CDR3. The germline V gene encodes CDR1 ENHRY and CDR2 SYGVKD. Deletions cut 5 bases from V and 0 bases from J, with 20 bases between.

The chain couples TRBV5-6 to TRBJ1-2, with 9 bases that match TRBD1. V lost 5 bases to trimming and J lost 5 bases; unmatched junction nucleotides: 10. CDR3 length: 15 amino acids. CDR1 is SGHDT, CDR2 YYEEEE, per germline. The CDR3 region is CASSTPDRGVYGYTF. CDR3 in DNA: TGTGCCAGCAGTACTCCGGACAGGGGAGTATATGGCTACACCTTC.

V usage is TRBV2 and J usage is TRBJ1-5; D unclear. CDR3 length equals 12 residues. V was cut by 7 bases and J by 6 bases, with 10 bases left in between. CDR1 and CDR2 (germline): SNHLY, FYNNEI. The CDR3 loop is CASTGRGQPQHF. The CDR3 DNA sequence: TGTGCCAGCACTGGCAGAGGTCAGCCCCAGCATTTT.

The chain joins TRBV15 to TRBJ2-1; maybe TRBD2 (5 bases). Germline CDR1 reads LNHNV; CDR2 reads YYDKDF (reference sequence). The CDR3 has 16 residues. Trimming pared 0 bases from V and 9 bases from J, leaving 18 bases between. CDR3 sequence (DNA): TGTGCCACCAGCAGAGATCCCCTGGAGGATACGGTTGAGCAGTTCTTC. Encoded protein: CATSRDPLEDTVEQFF. Full variable domain (outside the CDR3, taken from reference TRBV15 and TRBJ2-1): DAMVIQNPRYQVTQFGKPVTLSCSQTLNHNVMYWYQQKSSQAPKLLFHYYDKDFNNEADTPDNFQSRRPNTSFCFLDIRSPGLGDTAMYLCATSRDPLEDTVEQFFGPGTRLTVL.

This chain uses TRBV2 with TRBJ1-2, with D maybe TRBD1 (6 bases). Trimming removed 7 bases from V and 5 bases from J, with 20 bases in between. Germline values: CDR1 SNHLY, CDR2 FYNNEI. This CDR3 is 15 amino acids long. CDR3 amino acids: CASKTEKTGPYGYTF. CDR3 sequence (DNA): TGTGCCAGCAAAACCGAGAAGACAGGACCGTATGGCTACACCTTC.

The chain couples TRBV28 to TRBJ2-1, with TRBD1 identical over 9 bases. V was clipped by 5 bases and J by 2 bases; unmatched bases: 4. There are 15 residues in the CDR3. Germline assignment: CDR1 MDHEN and CDR2 SYDVKM. CDR3 DNA sequence: TGTGCCAGCAGTACCGGACAGGGGACCTACAATGAGCAGTTCTTC. Its protein is CASSTGQGTYNEQFF.

V and J are TRBV7-9 and TRBJ2-1, with a possible D match to TRBD1 (7 bases). The CDR3 has 17 amino acids. Trimming left V 5 bases short and J 0 bases short, with 17 bases between. Germline CDR1 and CDR2: SEHNR and FQNEAQ (reference sequence). The CDR3 sequence is CASSLGRGDSSYNEQFF. CDR3 in DNA: TGTGCCAGCAGCCTGGGTCGCGGGGACAGCTCCTACAATGAGCAGTTCTTC. Supplemented by reference TRBV7-9 and TRBJ2-1, the full variable domain reads DTGVSQNPRHKITKRGQNVTFRCDPISEHNRLYWYRQTLGQGPEFLTYFQNEAQLEKSRLLSDRFSAERPKGSFSTLEIQRTEQGDSAMYLCASSLGRGDSSYNEQFFGPGTRLTVL.

J is TRBJ1-2 and V is TRBV2; 7 nucleotides align to TRBD1. J lost 8 bases, V lost 2 bases, and 8 bases had no gene match. The CDR3 has 14 residues. Germline CDR1 is SNHLY and CDR2 is FYNNEI. As DNA, the CDR3 is TGTGCCAGCAGTGAAAGGACAGGCCTGCGAGGCTACACCTTC. Residues: CASSERTGLRGYTF. The full variable domain, its missing parts supplied by reference TRBV2 and TRBJ1-2, is EPEVTQTPSHQVTQMGQEVILRCVPISNHLYFYWYRQILGQKVEFLVSFYNNEISEKSEIFDDQFSVERPDGSNFTLKIRSTKLEDSAMYFCASSERTGLRGYTFGSGTRLTVV.